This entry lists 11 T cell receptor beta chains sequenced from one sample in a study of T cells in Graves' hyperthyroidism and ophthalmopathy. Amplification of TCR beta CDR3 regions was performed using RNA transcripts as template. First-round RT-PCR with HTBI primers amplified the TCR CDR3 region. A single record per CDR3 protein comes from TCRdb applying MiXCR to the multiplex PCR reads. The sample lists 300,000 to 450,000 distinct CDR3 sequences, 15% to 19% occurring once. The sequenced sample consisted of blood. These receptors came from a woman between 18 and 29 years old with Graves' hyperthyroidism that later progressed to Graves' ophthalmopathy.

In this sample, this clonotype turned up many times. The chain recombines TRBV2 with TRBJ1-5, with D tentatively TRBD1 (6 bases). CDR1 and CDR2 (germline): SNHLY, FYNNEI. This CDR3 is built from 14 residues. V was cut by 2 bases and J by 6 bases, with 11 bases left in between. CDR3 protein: CASSEYPGVQPQHF. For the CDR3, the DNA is TGTGCCAGCAGTGAATATCCAGGGGTTCAGCCCCAGCATTTT. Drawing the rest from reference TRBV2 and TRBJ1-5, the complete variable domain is EPEVTQTPSHQVTQMGQEVILRCVPISNHLYFYWYRQILGQKVEFLVSFYNNEISEKSEIFDDQFSVERPDGSNFTLKIRSTKLEDSAMYFCASSEYPGVQPQHFGDGTRLSIL.

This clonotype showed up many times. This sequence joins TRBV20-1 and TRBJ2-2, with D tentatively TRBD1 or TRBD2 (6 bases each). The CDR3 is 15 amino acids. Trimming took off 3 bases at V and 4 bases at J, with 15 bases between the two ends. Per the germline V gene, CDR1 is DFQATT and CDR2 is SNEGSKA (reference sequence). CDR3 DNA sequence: TGCAGTGCTAGGTTGAGACTAGGGGGCACCGGGGAGCTGTTTTTT. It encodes CSARLRLGGTGELFF.

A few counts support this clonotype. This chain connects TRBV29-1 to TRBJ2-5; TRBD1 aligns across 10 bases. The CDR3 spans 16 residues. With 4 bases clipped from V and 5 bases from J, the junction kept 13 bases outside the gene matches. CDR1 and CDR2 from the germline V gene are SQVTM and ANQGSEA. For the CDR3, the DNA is TGCAGCGTTGGGAGGACAGGGGGTTCCCCGCTGGAGACCCAGTACTTC. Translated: CSVGRTGGSPLETQYF.

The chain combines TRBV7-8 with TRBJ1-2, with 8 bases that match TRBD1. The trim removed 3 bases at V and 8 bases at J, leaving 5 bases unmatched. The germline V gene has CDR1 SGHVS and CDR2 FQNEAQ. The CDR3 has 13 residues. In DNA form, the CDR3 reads TGTGCCAGCAGCTTTTTGGGACAGGAAGGCTACACCTTC. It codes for CASSFLGQEGYTF.

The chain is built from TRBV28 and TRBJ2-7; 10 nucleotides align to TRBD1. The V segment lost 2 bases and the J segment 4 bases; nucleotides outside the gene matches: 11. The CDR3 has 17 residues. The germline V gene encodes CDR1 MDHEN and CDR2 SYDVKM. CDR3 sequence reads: CASSLVSFWDRGYEQYF. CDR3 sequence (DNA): TGTGCCAGCAGTTTAGTCAGCTTCTGGGACAGGGGTTACGAGCAGTACTTC.

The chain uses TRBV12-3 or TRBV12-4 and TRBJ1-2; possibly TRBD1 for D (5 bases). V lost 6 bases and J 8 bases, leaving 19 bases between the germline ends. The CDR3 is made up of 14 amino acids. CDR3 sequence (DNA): TGTGCCAGCAGAAGCCGGGACCCCCTAGGGGGCTACACCTTC. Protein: CASRSRDPLGGYTF.

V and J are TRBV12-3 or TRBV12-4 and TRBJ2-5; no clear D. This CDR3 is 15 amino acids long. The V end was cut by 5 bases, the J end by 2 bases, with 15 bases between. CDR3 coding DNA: TGTGCCAGCAGTCCCCAGGCCAGGCGTCAAGAGACCCAGTACTTC. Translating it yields CASSPQARRQETQYF.

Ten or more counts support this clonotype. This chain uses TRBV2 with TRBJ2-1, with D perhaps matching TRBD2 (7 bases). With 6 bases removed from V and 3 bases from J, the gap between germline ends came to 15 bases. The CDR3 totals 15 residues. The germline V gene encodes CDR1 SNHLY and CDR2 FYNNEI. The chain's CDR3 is CASRKTGLDYNEQFF. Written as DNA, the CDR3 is TGTGCCAGCAGAAAGACAGGACTAGACTACAATGAGCAGTTCTTC.

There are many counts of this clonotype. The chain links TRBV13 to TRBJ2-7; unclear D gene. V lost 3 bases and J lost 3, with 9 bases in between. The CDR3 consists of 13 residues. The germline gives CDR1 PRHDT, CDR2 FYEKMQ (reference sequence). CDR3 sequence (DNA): TGTGCCAGCAGCTTGGAAGGGAACTACGAGCAGTACTTC. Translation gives CASSLEGNYEQYF.

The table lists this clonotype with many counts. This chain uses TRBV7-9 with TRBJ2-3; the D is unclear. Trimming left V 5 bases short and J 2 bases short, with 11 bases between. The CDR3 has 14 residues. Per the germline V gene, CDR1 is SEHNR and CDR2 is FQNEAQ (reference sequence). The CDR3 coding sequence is TGTGCCAGCAGCCGTAACAGTCTCACAGATACGCAGTATTTT. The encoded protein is CASSRNSLTDTQYF.

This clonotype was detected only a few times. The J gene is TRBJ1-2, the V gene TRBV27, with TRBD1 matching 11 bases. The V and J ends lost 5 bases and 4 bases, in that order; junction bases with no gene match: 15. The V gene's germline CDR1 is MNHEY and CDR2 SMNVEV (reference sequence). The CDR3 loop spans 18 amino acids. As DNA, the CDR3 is TGTGCCAGCAGTACCTCTCGGACAGGGGGCACCCCGGCCTATGGCTACACCTTC. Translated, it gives CASSTSRTGGTPAYGYTF.